The 21 T cell receptor beta chains listed next were all sequenced from one sample in a study of shared T cell receptors in the human thymus. The table came from immunoSEQ multiplex PCR; TCRdb's copy has only in-frame clones and leaves some out. The sample includes more than 550,000 clones, approximately 83% of them seen just once. These data were also filed under a second study, of human thymus T cells.

Sequenced input: thymocytes. The receptor source for this set is a girl less than two years old with a congenital heart defect.

This clone was observed once. This rearrangement joins TRBV4-1 to TRBJ2-2; D call uncertain. V gave up 4 bases and J gave up 6 bases, with 6 bases separating them. The CDR3 consists of 12 residues. CDR1 is MGHRA and CDR2 is YSYEKL in the germline V gene. The CDR3 DNA is TGCGCCAGCAGCCCCTGGCCCGGGGAGCTGTTTTTT. Translating gives CASSPWPGELFF.

The gene calls are TRBV6-6 and TRBJ2-7; 7 nucleotides match TRBD1. The CDR3 is 16 residues long. The V gene end was trimmed by 4 bases and the J gene end by 3 bases; junction bases not matched to a gene: 12. Germline CDR1 and CDR2: MNHNY and SVGAGI (reference sequence). CDR3 amino acids: CASSSQQGTVDYEQYF. In DNA, the CDR3 is TGTGCCAGCAGTTCCCAACAGGGGACGGTGGACTACGAGCAGTACTTC.

The rearrangement joins TRBV4-1 to TRBJ2-4, with 14 bases identical to TRBD2. Germline trimming cut 2 bases from V and 0 bases from J; bases unmatched to any gene: 12. CDR3 size: 21 residues. Germline CDR1 and CDR2: MGHRA and YSYEKL. The CDR3 nucleotides are TGCGCCAGCAGCCAACTCCCTGAGGGACTAGCGGGGGATCTAGCCAAAAACATTCAGTACTTC. This codes for CASSQLPEGLAGDLAKNIQYF.

CDR3 sequence (DNA): TGTGCCAGCAGCCCCGGGACAGATAATTCACCCCTCCACTTT. Amino acids: CASSPGTDNSPLHF. This rearrangement joins TRBV5-4 to TRBJ1-6; 7 bases are a match to TRBD1. This CDR3 has 14 amino acids. The germline gives CDR1 SGHNT, CDR2 YYREEE (reference sequence). V was clipped by 4 bases and J by 5 bases; unmatched bases: 3.

The V gene is TRBV5-8, the J gene TRBJ1-1; D call uncertain. Deletions cut 0 bases from V and 4 bases from J, with 10 bases between. Germline CDR1 and CDR2: SGHTS and YDEGEE. The CDR3 sequence is 14 residues long. CDR3 region: CASSLGGFVTEAFF. DNA of the CDR3: TGTGCCAGCAGCTTGGGAGGGTTTGTCACTGAAGCTTTCTTT.

The chain is built from TRBV6-5 and TRBJ1-1; D remains ambiguous. V was shortened by 9 bases and J by 6 bases, with 20 bases between the two germline ends. The CDR3 consists of 14 residues. CDR1 is MNHEY and CDR2 is SVGAGI in the germline V gene. CDR3 amino acids: CARNPGKGQAEAFF. CDR3 DNA sequence: TGTGCCAGGAATCCCGGGAAGGGCCAGGCTGAAGCTTTCTTT.

The chain has TRBV10-3 and TRBJ1-2, with unresolved D. Trimming removed 6 bases from V and 0 bases from J, with 8 bases in between. The CDR3 loop spans 13 amino acids. CDR1 and CDR2 from the germline V gene are ENHRY and SYGVKD. This chain's CDR3 is CAIRSIPNYGYTF. The CDR3, as DNA: TGTGCCATCAGGAGCATCCCTAACTATGGCTACACCTTC.

J is TRBJ1-5 and V is TRBV27; 11 positions match TRBD1. The CDR3 runs to 18 residues. J was trimmed by 7 bases and V by 5 bases; bases with no gene match: 16. CDR1 MNHEY and CDR2 SMNVEV come from the germline V gene (reference sequence). This CDR3 reads CASSDRGQGAQVKQPQHF. Here the CDR3 DNA reads TGTGCCAGCAGTGACCGCGGACAGGGGGCGCAGGTGAAACAGCCCCAGCATTTT.

The rearrangement uses TRBV28 and TRBJ2-7; possibly TRBD1 for D (5 bases). The CDR3 consists of 16 residues. Germline-derived CDR1 and CDR2 are MDHEN and SYDVKM. V was shortened by 7 bases and J by 0 bases, with 19 bases between the two germline ends. The CDR3 DNA reads as TGTGCCAGCACCCAAACCCAGGGAACCCCCTCCTACGAGCAGTACTTC. It codes for CASTQTQGTPSYEQYF.

The chain links TRBV4-1 to TRBJ1-5; 11 nucleotides match TRBD1. CDR3 size: 16 residues. Trimming at V came to 3 bases and at J to 4 bases, leaving 5 bases not matched to a gene. Germline V lookup: CDR1 MGHRA, CDR2 YSYEKL. The CDR3 spells CASSQPGTGGNQPQHF. CDR3 in DNA: TGCGCCAGCAGCCAGCCCGGGACAGGGGGAAATCAGCCCCAGCATTTT.

The chain uses TRBV28 and TRBJ1-2, with 8 nucleotides matching TRBD1. The CDR3 is 14 residues long. Germline lookup yields CDR1 MDHEN and CDR2 SYDVKM. The V gene end was trimmed by 4 bases and the J gene end by 7 bases; junction bases not matched to a gene: 8. The CDR3 spells CASSSSDREVGYTF. The CDR3 DNA is TGTGCCAGCAGTTCCTCGGACAGGGAGGTTGGCTACACCTTC.

The chain recombines TRBV28 with TRBJ2-7; D possibly corresponds to TRBD1 (5 bases). V was shortened by 1 base and J by 3 bases, with 19 bases between the two germline ends. Germline V gene sequence: CDR1 MDHEN, CDR2 SYDVKM. This CDR3 has 17 amino acids. CDR3 DNA: TGTGCCAGCAGTTTATCGGACAACCCGACCATTTACTACGAGCAGTACTTC. This encodes CASSLSDNPTIYYEQYF.

The chain is built from TRBV5-3 and TRBJ1-2; a possible D gene is TRBD1 (6 bases). TRBV5-3 is labeled an ORF, and its function is uncertain. The CDR3 spans 13 residues. V gave up 4 bases and J gave up 4 bases, with 11 bases separating them. CDR3 region: CARSPGDLYGYTF. In DNA form, the CDR3 reads TGTGCCAGAAGCCCAGGGGATCTCTATGGCTACACCTTC.

The rearrangement uses TRBV4-3 and TRBJ2-5; maybe TRBD1 (6 bases). This CDR3 region has 13 residues. Per the germline V gene, CDR1 is LGHNA and CDR2 is YSLEER. V lost 3 bases and J 7 bases, leaving 12 bases between the germline ends. CDR3 nucleotides: TGCGCCAGCAGCCATGGACAGTTGGGGACCCAGTACTTC. Residues: CASSHGQLGTQYF.

Details on this clone: The junction shows a germline mismatch at one end, possibly a read error. The identical CDR3 is also encoded by other nucleotide sequences in the sample. This chain joins TRBV10-3 and TRBJ1-6, with D perhaps TRBD1 (5 bases). In germline, CDR1 is ENHRY, CDR2 SYGVKD. The CDR3 runs 15 residues. CDR3 residues: CAISESRDNNSPLHF. CDR3 bases: TGTGCCATCAGTGAGTCCAGGGATAATAATTCCCCCCTCCACTTT.

The chain joins TRBV5-4 to TRBJ1-2; 8 bases are a match to TRBD1. CDR1 and CDR2 from the germline V gene are SGHNT and YYREEE (reference sequence). The CDR3 is 18 residues long. Unmatched junction bases numbered 16, after V lost 0 bases and J lost 6 bases. The CDR3 nucleotides are TGTGCCAGCAGCTTGGAGTGGGAACGACGGACAGGGTACGATGGCTACACCTTC. Protein sequence: CASSLEWERRTGYDGYTF.

The rearrangement links TRBV6-1 to TRBJ1-5; TRBD1 matches 7 bases. The length of the CDR3 is 14 residues. Germline V gives CDR1 MNHNS, CDR2 SASEGT. The trim removed 6 bases at V and 12 bases at J, leaving 14 bases unmatched. The CDR3 reads CASRDGTAGRVQHF. The CDR3 nucleotides are TGTGCCAGCAGGGACGGGACAGCCGGGAGGGTCCAGCATTTT.

This rearrangement joins TRBV30 to TRBJ1-3; TRBD1 agrees at 8 bases. The CDR3 loop spans 16 amino acids. CDR1 is GTSNPN and CDR2 is SVGIG in the germline V gene (reference sequence). V gave up 1 base and J gave up 4 bases; unmatched junction bases: 9. The CDR3 nucleotides read TGTGCCTGGAGTGCTCCAACAGGGGGAAGAGGAAACACCATATATTTT. Amino acids: CAWSAPTGGRGNTIYF.

CDR3 coding DNA: TGTGCCAGCAGGGAGGTCCCGAACACCGGGGAGCTGTTTTTT. This gives the protein CASREVPNTGELFF. V usage is TRBV9 and J usage is TRBJ2-2, with a tentative D call TRBD2 (5 bases). Trimming took 5 bases from V and 0 from J, leaving 8 bases between them. Germline assignment: CDR1 SGDLS and CDR2 YYNGEE. The CDR3 extends over 14 amino acids.

This chain links TRBV11-2 with TRBJ1-5; no firm D call. The germline gives CDR1 SGHAT, CDR2 FQNNGV. The CDR3 loop spans 13 amino acids. V was cut by 10 bases and J by 0 bases, with 10 bases left in between. CDR3 amino acids: CATGDYSNQPQHF. In DNA form, the CDR3 reads TGTGCCACGGGAGACTATAGCAATCAGCCCCAGCATTTT.

The chain couples TRBV2 to TRBJ1-2; 8 nucleotides align to TRBD1. The length of the CDR3 is 18 residues. Germline CDR1 SNHLY, CDR2 FYNNEI. V lost 6 bases to trimming and J lost 1 base; unmatched junction nucleotides: 16. The DNA for the CDR3 is TGTGCCAGCAGACGACGGAACCCTTGGACAGGGCTTAACTATGGCTACACCTTC. Protein sequence: CASRRRNPWTGLNYGYTF.